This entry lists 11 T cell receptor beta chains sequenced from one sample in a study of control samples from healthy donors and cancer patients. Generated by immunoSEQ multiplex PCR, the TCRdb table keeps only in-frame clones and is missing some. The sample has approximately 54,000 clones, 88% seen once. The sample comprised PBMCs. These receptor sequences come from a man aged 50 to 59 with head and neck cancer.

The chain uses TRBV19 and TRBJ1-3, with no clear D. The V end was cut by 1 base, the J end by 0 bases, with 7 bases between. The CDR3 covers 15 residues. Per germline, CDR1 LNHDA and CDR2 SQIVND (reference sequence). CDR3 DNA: TGTGCCAGTAGTATAGGTAGAAGCTCTGGAAACACCATATATTTT. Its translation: CASSIGRSSGNTIYF.

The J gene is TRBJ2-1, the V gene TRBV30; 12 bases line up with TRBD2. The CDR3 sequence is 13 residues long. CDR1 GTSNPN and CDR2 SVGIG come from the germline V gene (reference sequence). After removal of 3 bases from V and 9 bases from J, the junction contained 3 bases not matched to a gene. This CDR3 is CAWSGLAGSEQFF. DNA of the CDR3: TGTGCCTGGAGCGGACTAGCGGGAAGTGAGCAGTTCTTC.

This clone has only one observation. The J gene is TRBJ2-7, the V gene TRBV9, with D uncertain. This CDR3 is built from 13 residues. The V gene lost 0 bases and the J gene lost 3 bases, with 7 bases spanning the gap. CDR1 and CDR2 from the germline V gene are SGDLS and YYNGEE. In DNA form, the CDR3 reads TGTGCCAGCAGCGTAGCAGCAAACTACGAGCAGTACTTC. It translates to CASSVAANYEQYF.

Written as DNA, the CDR3 is TGTGCCAGCAGCTTATTTTTGGGAAACAATGAGCAGTTCTTC. Residues: CASSLFLGNNEQFF. This chain links TRBV7-2 with TRBJ2-1; no clear D. V lost 2 bases to trimming and J lost 5 bases, with 10 bases between them. The length of the CDR3 is 14 residues. The germline V gene encodes CDR1 SGHTA and CDR2 FQGNSA.

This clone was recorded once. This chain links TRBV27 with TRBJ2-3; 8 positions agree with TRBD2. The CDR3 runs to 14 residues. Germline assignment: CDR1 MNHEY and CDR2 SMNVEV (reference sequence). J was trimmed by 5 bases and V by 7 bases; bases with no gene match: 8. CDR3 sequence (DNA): TGTGCCAGCATGGACGGGGGGGGTGGAGATACGCAGTATTTT. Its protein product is CASMDGGGGDTQYF.

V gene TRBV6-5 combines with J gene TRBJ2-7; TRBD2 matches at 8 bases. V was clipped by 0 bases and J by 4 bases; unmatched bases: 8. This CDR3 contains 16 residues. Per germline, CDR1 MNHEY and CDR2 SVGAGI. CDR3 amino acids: CASSYSDGRGSYEQYF. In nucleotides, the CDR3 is TGTGCCAGCAGTTACTCTGACGGGAGGGGATCTTACGAGCAGTACTTC.

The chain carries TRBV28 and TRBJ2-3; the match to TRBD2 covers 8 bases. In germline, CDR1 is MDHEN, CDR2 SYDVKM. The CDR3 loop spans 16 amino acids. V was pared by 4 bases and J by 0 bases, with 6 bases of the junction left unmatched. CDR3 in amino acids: CASSSLSGASTDTQYF. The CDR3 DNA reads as TGTGCCAGCAGTTCCCTTAGCGGGGCCAGCACAGATACGCAGTATTTT.

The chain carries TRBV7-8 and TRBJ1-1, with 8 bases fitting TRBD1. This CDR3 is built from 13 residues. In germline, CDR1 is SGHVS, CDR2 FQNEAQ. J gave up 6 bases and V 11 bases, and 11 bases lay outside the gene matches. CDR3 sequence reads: CASGTGGVAEAFF. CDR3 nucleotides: TGTGCCTCGGGGACAGGAGGAGTGGCTGAAGCTTTCTTT.

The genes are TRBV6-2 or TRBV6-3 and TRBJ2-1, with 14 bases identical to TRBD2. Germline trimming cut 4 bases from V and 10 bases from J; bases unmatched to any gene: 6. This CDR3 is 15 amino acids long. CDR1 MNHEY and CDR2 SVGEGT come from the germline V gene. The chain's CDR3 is CASSWTSGGSLEQFF. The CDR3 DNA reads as TGTGCCAGCAGTTGGACTAGCGGGGGGTCTTTGGAGCAGTTCTTC.

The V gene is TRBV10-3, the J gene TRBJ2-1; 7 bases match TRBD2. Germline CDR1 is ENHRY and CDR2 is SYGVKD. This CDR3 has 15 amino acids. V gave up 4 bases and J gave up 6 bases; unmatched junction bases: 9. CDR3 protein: CAISAPGGSFNEQFF. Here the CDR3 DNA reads TGTGCCATCAGTGCTCCCGGGGGGAGTTTCAATGAGCAGTTCTTC.

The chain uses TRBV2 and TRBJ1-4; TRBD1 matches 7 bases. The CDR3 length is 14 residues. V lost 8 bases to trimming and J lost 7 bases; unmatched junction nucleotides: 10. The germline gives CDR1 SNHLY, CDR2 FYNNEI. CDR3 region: CASATGAVREKLFF. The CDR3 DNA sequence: TGTGCCAGCGCTACAGGGGCCGTCCGTGAAAAACTGTTTTTT.